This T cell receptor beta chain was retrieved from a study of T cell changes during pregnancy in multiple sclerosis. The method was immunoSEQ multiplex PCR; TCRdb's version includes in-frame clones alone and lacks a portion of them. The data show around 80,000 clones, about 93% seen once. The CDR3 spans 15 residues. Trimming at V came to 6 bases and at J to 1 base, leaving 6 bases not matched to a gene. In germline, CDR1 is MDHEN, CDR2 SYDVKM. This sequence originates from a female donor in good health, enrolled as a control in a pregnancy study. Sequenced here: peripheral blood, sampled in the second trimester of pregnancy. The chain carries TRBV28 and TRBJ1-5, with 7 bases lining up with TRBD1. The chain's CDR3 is CASSSDRISNQPQHF. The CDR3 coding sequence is TGTGCCAGCAGCTCGGACAGGATAAGCAATCAGCCCCAGCATTTT.